Included here is one TCR beta chain sequence, with context. Its antigen is not identified. The data derive from a study of T cells in Graves' hyperthyroidism and ophthalmopathy. The study's findings and limits: Ophthalmopathy stood apart from stable hyperthyroidism in a 13 V-J model. Most expanded thyroid clonotypes above 0.001 recurred in blood.

This CDR3 comprises 13 residues. V gave up 7 bases and J gave up 4 bases; unmatched junction bases: 6. Germline values: CDR1 SQVTM, CDR2 ANQGSEA. RNA transcripts gave rise to amplified TCR beta CDR3 regions. In the first-round RT-PCR of the TCR CDR3, the HTBI primer set was used. Via MiXCR, TCRdb re-called the multiplex PCR reads, giving one row per CDR3 protein. The sample shows 400,000 to 500,000 distinct CDR3 sequences, roughly 13% of them seen only once. The sample was blood. The clonotype comes from a woman younger than 35 with Graves' hyperthyroidism. The chain has TRBV29-1 and TRBJ2-3; 9 nucleotides match TRBD1. The CDR3 nucleotides read TGCAGCGCCGGGGACAGGGCGGCAGATACGCAGTATTTT. Its protein is CSAGDRAADTQYF.